The next 18 T cell receptor beta chains were all read from a single sample in a study of beta chain features in type 1 diabetes. General study points: There was a moderate but significant shortening of TCRB CDR3s in all four CD4+ subsets of Type 1 diabetes patients.

Every isolated RNA sample was fully reverse transcribed, so sequencing captured expressed TCRB transcripts. Profiled with immunoSEQ multiplex PCR; TCRdb holds only in-frame clones, not every one. The sample contains approximately 250,000 clones, about 23% of which appear only once. Their target antigens are unknown. Sequenced: naive CD4+ T cells from blood. All receptors derive from a woman in her twenties or thirties with type 1 diabetes.

A few counts support this clone. The chain links TRBV29-1 to TRBJ2-7; 9 bases align to TRBD2. Germline V gives CDR1 SQVTM, CDR2 ANQGSEA. The CDR3 covers 15 residues. With V trimmed by 6 bases and J by 2 bases, 11 bases remained unmatched. The CDR3 sequence: CSVGPGTSNTYEQYF. The CDR3 DNA reads TGCAGCGTCGGACCCGGGACTAGCAATACCTACGAGCAGTACTTC.

This clone was picked up a small number of times. V and J are TRBV15 and TRBJ1-4; no definite D call. V was trimmed by 0 bases and J by 10 bases, leaving 15 bases between them. This CDR3 has 15 residues. Germline V gives CDR1 LNHNV, CDR2 YYDKDF (reference sequence). CDR3 nucleotides: TGTGCCACCAGCAGAGAGTTCTCTTCCAGCGGAAAACTGTTTTTT. Translating it yields CATSREFSSSGKLFF.

This clone turned up a few times. The V call is TRBV13, the J call TRBJ2-1; D not certain. Trimming pared 4 bases from V and 1 base from J, leaving 17 bases between. This CDR3 is built from 17 residues. Looked up from germline, CDR1 is PRHDT and CDR2 is FYEKMQ (reference sequence). The CDR3 nucleotides read TGTGCCAGCAGCTCTAGAATTCGTAAAGATTCCTACAATGAGCAGTTCTTC. Protein: CASSSRIRKDSYNEQFF.

V and J are TRBV30 and TRBJ1-2, with a possible D match to TRBD1 (6 bases). This CDR3 region has 14 residues. The V end was cut by 0 bases, the J end by 6 bases, with 14 bases between. Germline V gives CDR1 GTSNPN, CDR2 SVGIG (reference sequence). The CDR3 loop is CAWSVRTGRDGYTF. CDR3 bases: TGTGCCTGGAGTGTACGTACAGGGAGGGATGGCTACACCTTC.

The CDR3 bases are TGTGCCAGCAGTTTATATCGGGGGGTCTACGAGCAGTACTTC. This translates into CASSLYRGVYEQYF. V gene TRBV27 combines with J gene TRBJ2-7; 7 bases are shared with TRBD2. Germline CDR1 and CDR2: MNHEY and SMNVEV (reference sequence). The CDR3 is 14 residues long. V lost 1 base to trimming and J lost 3 bases; unmatched junction nucleotides: 3.

The rearrangement links TRBV15 to TRBJ1-1, with TRBD1 matching 9 bases. Germline V CDR1 and CDR2: LNHNV, YYDKDF (reference sequence). V shed 6 bases and J 3 bases; nucleotides not matched to a gene: 8. The CDR3 runs to 15 residues. DNA for the CDR3: TGTGCCACCAGTCCTTCCGACAGGGGGGACACTGAAGCTTTCTTT. It codes for CATSPSDRGDTEAFF.

The rearrangement uses TRBV15 and TRBJ1-2; TRBD1 might be the D (6 bases). V lost 6 bases, J lost 7 bases, and 15 bases lay in between. The CDR3 consists of 13 residues. Germline CDR1 and CDR2: LNHNV and YYDKDF (reference sequence). DNA for the CDR3: TGTGCCACCAGAGGGACAAGCTCCCTTGGCTACACCTTC. This gives the protein CATRGTSSLGYTF.

This clone was counted a few times. V usage is TRBV28 and J usage is TRBJ1-1; no clear D. Germline CDR1 is MDHEN and CDR2 is SYDVKM. CDR3 length: 10 residues. The CDR3: CGTRSTEAFF. For the CDR3, the DNA is TGTGGAACAAGATCGACTGAAGCTTTCTTT.

This clone was found a few times. The chain links TRBV7-9 to TRBJ1-2, with D possibly matching TRBD1 (6 bases). With 8 bases removed from V and 6 bases from J, the gap between germline ends came to 13 bases. The CDR3 totals 12 residues. The germline V gene has CDR1 SEHNR and CDR2 FQNEAQ (reference sequence). The CDR3 region is CASGQGLDGYTF. In DNA, the CDR3 is TGTGCCAGCGGGCAGGGGTTGGATGGCTACACCTTC.

The genes are TRBV10-3 and TRBJ2-7; D might be TRBD2 (5 bases). The CDR3 is made up of 14 amino acids. Germline CDR1 ENHRY, CDR2 SYGVKD. V lost 0 bases to trimming and J lost 3 bases, with 9 bases between them. The CDR3 DNA reads as TGTGCCATCAGTGAGTCGCTAGCCCACTACGAGCAGTACTTC. Its translation is CAISESLAHYEQYF.

This clone was counted a few times. The chain carries TRBV9 and TRBJ2-7; tentatively, D is TRBD2 (5 bases). V was pared by 2 bases and J by 1 base, with 7 bases between. The CDR3 sequence is 13 residues long. Germline V gene lookup returns CDR1 SGDLS and CDR2 YYNGEE. In DNA, the CDR3 is TGTGCCAGCAGCGTGGGAGTATCCTACGAGCAGTACTTC. Protein product: CASSVGVSYEQYF.

The chain has TRBV18 and TRBJ2-1, with D possibly TRBD2 on 6 matching bases. This CDR3 is built from 16 residues. The ends were cut back, 0 bases at V and 1 base at J, with 10 bases in the middle. Germline V CDR1 and CDR2: KGHSH, LQKENI. CDR3 region: CASSPPGAGSYNEQFF. CDR3 nucleotide sequence: TGTGCCAGCTCACCACCCGGGGCGGGATCCTACAATGAGCAGTTCTTC.

The genes are TRBV7-9 and TRBJ2-5, with 14 positions matching TRBD2. V dropped 5 bases and J dropped 4; count of bases not matched to a gene: 3. In germline, CDR1 is SEHNR, CDR2 FQNEAQ (reference sequence). The CDR3 contains 15 residues. In DNA, the CDR3 is TGTGCCAGCAGCCGACTAGCGGGAGGGTCAGAGACCCAGTACTTC. Translated: CASSRLAGGSETQYF.

The chain combines TRBV15 with TRBJ2-3; D gene uncertain. This CDR3 spans 13 amino acids. Germline CDR1 reads LNHNV; CDR2 reads YYDKDF (reference sequence). V shed 0 bases and J shed 5 bases, with 6 bases lying between them. The CDR3 sequence is CATSRDSGDTQYF. CDR3 nucleotides: TGTGCCACCAGCAGAGATTCCGGAGATACGCAGTATTTT.

This clone has just a few counts. The chain links TRBV20-1 to TRBJ1-2, with 8 nucleotides matching TRBD1. Germline CDR1 is DFQATT and CDR2 is SNEGSKA (reference sequence). V dropped 6 bases and J dropped 6; count of bases not matched to a gene: 3. This CDR3 has 11 residues. The CDR3 DNA reads TGCAGTGCGAACAGGGGGAATGGCTACACCTTC. Amino acids: CSANRGNGYTF.

This chain joins TRBV7-9 and TRBJ2-3, with D possibly being TRBD1 (5 bases). V shed 5 bases and J shed 8 bases, with 11 bases lying between them. The CDR3 extends over 12 amino acids. CDR1 is SEHNR and CDR2 is FQNEAQ in the germline V gene (reference sequence). CDR3 amino acids: CASSRQTATQYF. CDR3 bases: TGTGCCAGCAGCCGACAGACTGCTACGCAGTATTTT.

This clone was counted only a few times. The chain is built from TRBV14 and TRBJ1-2; tentative D call: TRBD1 (5 bases). V lost 1 base and J 7 bases, leaving 13 bases between the germline ends. This CDR3 has 14 residues. Germline lookup yields CDR1 SGHDN and CDR2 FVKESK. For the CDR3, the DNA is TGTGCCAGCAGCCAAGGCCCCGGGGGTGGTGGCTACACCTTC. Protein product: CASSQGPGGGGYTF. The variable domain in full, completed from reference TRBV14 and TRBJ1-2, reads EAGVTQFPSHSVIEKGQTVTLRCDPISGHDNLYWYRRVMGKEIKFLLHFVKESKQDESGMPNNRFLAERTGGTYSTLKVQPAELEDSGVYFCASSQGPGGGGYTFGSGTRLTVV.

This clone was detected only a few times. The rearrangement joins TRBV4-1 to TRBJ2-1; the D gene is possibly TRBD1 (6 bases). The germline gives CDR1 MGHRA, CDR2 YSYEKL. The CDR3 consists of 17 residues. Trimming stripped 2 bases from V and 2 bases from J, with 16 bases between. The CDR3 sequence is CASSQSHGGPPYNEQFF. The CDR3 DNA is TGCGCCAGCAGCCAAAGTCATGGGGGCCCTCCCTACAATGAGCAGTTCTTC.